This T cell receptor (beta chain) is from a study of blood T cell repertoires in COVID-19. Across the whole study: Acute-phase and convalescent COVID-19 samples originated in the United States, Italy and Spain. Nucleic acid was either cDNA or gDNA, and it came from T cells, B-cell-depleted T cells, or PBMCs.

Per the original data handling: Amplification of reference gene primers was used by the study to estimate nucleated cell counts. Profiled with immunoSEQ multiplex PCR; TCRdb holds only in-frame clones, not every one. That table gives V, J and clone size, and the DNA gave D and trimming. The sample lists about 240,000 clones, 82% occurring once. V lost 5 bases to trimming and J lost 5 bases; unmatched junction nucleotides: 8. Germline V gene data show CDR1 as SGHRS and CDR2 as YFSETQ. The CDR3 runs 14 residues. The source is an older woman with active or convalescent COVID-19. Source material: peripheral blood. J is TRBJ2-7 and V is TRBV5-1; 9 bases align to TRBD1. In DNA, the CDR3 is TGCGCCAGCAGACCCGGGACAGGGAGAGACGAGCAGTACTTC. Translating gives CASRPGTGRDEQYF.